The 24 T cell receptor beta chains presented below share a single source sample, sequenced in a study of T cell responses to AZD1222 COVID-19 vaccine. Data came from immunoSEQ multiplex PCR; TCRdb stores just in-frame clones and leaves some out. Here the sample spans 100,000 to 150,000 clones, around 86% being singletons. Material: peripheral blood, obtained on day 0 of AZD1222 vaccination. The receptors shown here come from an adult in good health.

V is TRBV5-1 and J is TRBJ1-2; perhaps TRBD1 as D (5 bases). CDR3 length equals 14 residues. Germline lookup yields CDR1 SGHRS and CDR2 YFSETQ. Trimming cost V 7 bases and J 0 bases, with 13 bases left between them. As DNA, the CDR3 is TGCGCCAGCTCCACGGACACCGCTAACTATGGCTACACCTTC. Its protein is CASSTDTANYGYTF.

V is TRBV2 and J is TRBJ2-2, with D unclear. Germline V gene sequence: CDR1 SNHLY, CDR2 FYNNEI. Trimming shortened V by 9 bases and J by 5 bases, and 16 bases separated the two germline ends. The CDR3 has 14 residues. CDR3 DNA sequence: TGTGCCAGTTGCGCCGTAGGAAGAACCGGGGAGCTGTTTTTT. Protein: CASCAVGRTGELFF. The full variable domain, rest sourced from reference TRBV2 and TRBJ2-2, is EPEVTQTPSHQVTQMGQEVILRCVPISNHLYFYWYRQILGQKVEFLVSFYNNEISEKSEIFDDQFSVERPDGSNFTLKIRSTKLEDSAMYFCASCAVGRTGELFFGEGSRLTVL.

V and J are TRBV5-1 and TRBJ1-1; 8 bases are shared with TRBD1. The V gene's germline CDR1 is SGHRS and CDR2 YFSETQ. The CDR3 has 13 residues. V lost 7 bases to trimming and J lost 5 bases; unmatched junction nucleotides: 7. The DNA for the CDR3 is TGCGCCAGCGGCAGGGGGCAGTTTACTGAAGCTTTCTTT. This sequence encodes CASGRGQFTEAFF. Looking up the rest from reference TRBV5-1 and TRBJ1-1 gives the full variable domain: KAGVTQTPRYLIKTRGQQVTLSCSPISGHRSVSWYQQTPGQGLQFLFEYFSETQRNKGNFPGRFSGRQFSNSRSEMNVSTLELGDSALYLCASGRGQFTEAFFGQGTRLTVV.

The chain uses TRBV15 and TRBJ2-7, with D possibly being TRBD1 (5 bases). The CDR3 runs 12 residues. Between the trimmed V and J ends, which lost 2 bases and 3 bases, there was a span of 5 bases. The germline V gene encodes CDR1 LNHNV and CDR2 YYDKDF (reference sequence). CDR3 protein: CATSRQGYEQYF. The CDR3, as DNA: TGTGCCACCAGCAGACAGGGCTACGAGCAGTACTTC.

The V gene is TRBV9, the J gene TRBJ2-1; a possible D gene is TRBD1 (6 bases). From germline, CDR1 is SGDLS and CDR2 YYNGEE. The V end lost 0 bases, the J end lost 7 bases, and 11 bases lay between the germline ends. The CDR3 runs to 14 residues. CDR3 protein: CASSVVTGSNEQFF. In DNA form, the CDR3 reads TGTGCCAGCAGCGTAGTAACAGGGAGTAATGAGCAGTTCTTC.

V and J are TRBV3-1 (or the pseudogene TRBV3-2) and TRBJ2-2, with TRBD2 matching 9 bases. Unmatched junction bases numbered 5, after V lost 5 bases and J lost 1 base. The CDR3 is 16 amino acids. Germline V gene data show CDR1 as LGHDT and CDR2 as YNNKEL (reference sequence). Here the CDR3 reads CASSRRTSENTGELFF. The CDR3 coding sequence is TGTGCCAGCAGCAGACGGACTAGCGAGAACACCGGGGAGCTGTTTTTT.

This chain links TRBV27 with TRBJ1-1; D remains unclear. V lost 3 bases and J 1 base, leaving 6 bases between the germline ends. CDR1 is MNHEY, CDR2 SMNVEV, per germline (reference sequence). This CDR3 comprises 13 residues. CDR3 DNA sequence: TGTGCCAGCAGTTTCAGAGAGAACACTGAAGCTTTCTTT. Translating gives CASSFRENTEAFF.

The J gene is TRBJ1-1, the V gene TRBV7-9; TRBD1 might be the D (6 bases). CDR3 size: 15 residues. V lost 5 bases, J lost 3 bases, and 16 bases lay in between. Per the germline V gene, CDR1 is SEHNR and CDR2 is FQNEAQ (reference sequence). The CDR3 DNA follows: TGTGCCAGCAGCCCGGGAGGGGGTGGGGACACTGAAGCTTTCTTT. This translates into CASSPGGGGDTEAFF. The full variable domain, its missing parts supplied by reference TRBV7-9 and TRBJ1-1, is DTGVSQNPRHKITKRGQNVTFRCDPISEHNRLYWYRQTLGQGPEFLTYFQNEAQLEKSRLLSDRFSAERPKGSFSTLEIQRTEQGDSAMYLCASSPGGGGDTEAFFGQGTRLTVV.

The chain is built from TRBV7-8 and TRBJ1-3; TRBD1 agrees at 8 bases. J lost 0 bases, V lost 5 bases, and 6 bases had no gene match. From germline, CDR1 is SGHVS and CDR2 FQNEAQ. CDR3 size: 16 residues. CDR3 sequence: CASSPGTGHSGNTIYF. DNA of the CDR3: TGTGCCAGCAGCCCTGGGACAGGCCACTCTGGAAACACCATATATTTT.

This clone was picked up a small number of times. The V and J genes are TRBV27 and TRBJ1-5, with 9 bases that match TRBD1. V was pared by 5 bases and J by 5 bases, with 4 bases of the junction left unmatched. Germline assignment: CDR1 MNHEY and CDR2 SMNVEV (reference sequence). The CDR3 runs to 14 residues. The CDR3 nucleotides read TGTGCCAGCAGTCCCAACAGGGGGCATCAGCCCCAGCATTTT. Protein product: CASSPNRGHQPQHF.

V usage is TRBV20-1 and J usage is TRBJ2-1; D call uncertain. Trimming cost V 3 bases and J 7 bases, with 4 bases left between them. This CDR3 has 10 amino acids. Germline assignment: CDR1 DFQATT and CDR2 SNEGSKA (reference sequence). The CDR3 here is CSASWNEQFF. The CDR3 DNA is TGCAGTGCTAGTTGGAATGAGCAGTTCTTC.

V usage is TRBV5-1 and J usage is TRBJ2-3; 7 nucleotides agree with TRBD2. The V gene's germline CDR1 is SGHRS and CDR2 YFSETQ. V lost 4 bases, J lost 3 bases, and 8 bases stayed unmatched. This CDR3 region has 15 residues. CDR3 DNA: TGCGCCAGCAGCCCCGCGGGGGTGGGGACAGATACGCAGTATTTT. Its translation is CASSPAGVGTDTQYF.

CDR3 loop: CASTPGGSPLHF. The CDR3 DNA is TGTGCCAGCACCCCGGGAGGTTCACCCCTCCACTTT. V gene TRBV6-5 combines with J gene TRBJ1-6; D gene unclear. Trimming removed 7 bases from V and 9 bases from J, with 10 bases in between. There are 12 residues in the CDR3. In germline, CDR1 is MNHEY, CDR2 SVGAGI.

This clone was observed once. The chain couples TRBV5-1 to TRBJ2-1; no clear D. The germline V gene encodes CDR1 SGHRS and CDR2 YFSETQ. This CDR3 region has 15 residues. Deletions cut 0 bases from V and 1 base from J, with 8 bases between. CDR3 nucleotides: TGCGCCAGCAGCTTGGAGGGCCAGTCCTACAATGAGCAGTTCTTC. This codes for CASSLEGQSYNEQFF.

The chain uses TRBV5-8 and TRBJ1-1; D gene ambiguous. Germline V lookup: CDR1 SGHTS, CDR2 YDEGEE. The CDR3 is 13 amino acids. Trimming removed 3 bases from V and 6 bases from J, with 12 bases in between. DNA of the CDR3: TGTGCCAGCAGCTCATCCGGTCAAGCTGAAGCTTTCTTT. Its translation is CASSSSGQAEAFF.

This chain connects TRBV6-6 to TRBJ1-2, with D possibly being TRBD1 (5 bases). There are 18 residues in the CDR3. Trimming took 5 bases from V and 1 from J, leaving 23 bases between them. CDR1 and CDR2 (germline): MNHNY, SVGAGI (reference sequence). CDR3 loop: CASSPRRGGVGRNYGYTF. The CDR3 DNA is TGTGCCAGCAGTCCCCGGCGGGGGGGGGTAGGGCGTAACTATGGCTACACCTTC.

The chain employs TRBV3-1 (or the pseudogene TRBV3-2) and TRBJ1-4; D not certain. Germline V gives CDR1 LGHDT, CDR2 YNNKEL (reference sequence). Trimming removed 4 bases at V and 10 bases at J, with 13 bases between. This CDR3 is built from 13 residues. The DNA for the CDR3 is TGTGCCAGCAGCCCTTACAGTGAGGGAAAACTGTTTTTT. Translated: CASSPYSEGKLFF.

V usage is TRBV18 and J usage is TRBJ1-1; D unclear. Looked up from germline, CDR1 is KGHSH and CDR2 is LQKENI. V lost 4 bases and J lost 1, with 7 bases in between. CDR3 size: 13 residues. The CDR3 protein is CASSRVRNTEAFF. The CDR3 coding sequence is TGTGCCAGCTCACGTGTACGGAACACTGAAGCTTTCTTT. The full variable domain, completed using reference TRBV18 and TRBJ1-1, is NAGVMQNPRHLVRRRGQEARLRCSPMKGHSHVYWYRQLPEEGLKFMVYLQKENIIDESGMPKERFSAEFPKEGPSILRIQQVVRGDSAAYFCASSRVRNTEAFFGQGTRLTVV.

A remark on this clone: No DNA is shown, since the ends of the CDR3 on it are uncertain; the CDR3 is the one TCRdb lists. The chain combines TRBV6-6 with TRBJ1-1. Germline V lookup: CDR1 MNHNY, CDR2 SVGAGI (reference sequence). Termini included, the CDR3 measures 12 amino acids. This chain's CDR3 is CASSSSDTEAFF.

This clone occurred a few times. The V and J genes are TRBV4-3 and TRBJ1-6; no clear D gene. This CDR3 comprises 15 residues. Germline CDR1 LGHNA, CDR2 YSLEER. Between the trimmed V and J ends, which lost 0 bases and 7 bases, there was a span of 10 bases. The DNA of the CDR3 is TGCGCCAGCAGCCAAGACATGGCCTTCAATTCACCCCTCCACTTT. Protein: CASSQDMAFNSPLHF.

J is TRBJ1-3 and V is TRBV15, with D unclear. The CDR3 extends over 13 amino acids. The V end was cut by 7 bases, the J end by 1 base, with 8 bases between. Germline CDR1 is LNHNV and CDR2 is YYDKDF (reference sequence). As DNA, the CDR3 is TGTGCCACCAAAAGAGTTTCTGGAAACACCATATATTTT. Amino acids: CATKRVSGNTIYF.

The chain is built from TRBV5-1 and TRBJ2-2; D possibly corresponds to TRBD1 (5 bases). Germline V gene lookup returns CDR1 SGHRS and CDR2 YFSETQ. The V gene lost 1 base and the J gene lost 2 bases, with 9 bases spanning the gap. The CDR3 covers 15 residues. The CDR3: CASSLPGYNTGELFF. As DNA, the CDR3 is TGCGCCAGCAGCTTGCCAGGGTACAACACCGGGGAGCTGTTTTTT.

The chain uses TRBV7-8 and TRBJ2-2; the D gene could be TRBD1 or TRBD2 (6 bases each). Germline CDR1 is SGHVS and CDR2 is FQNEAQ. The V end lost 6 bases, the J end lost 0 bases, and 14 bases lay between the germline ends. CDR3 length: 16 amino acids. DNA for the CDR3: TGTGCCAGCAGTCCCCGGGGGCCCGCGAACACCGGGGAGCTGTTTTTT. It is translated as CASSPRGPANTGELFF.

This rearrangement joins TRBV7-9 to TRBJ1-3; 7 bases fit TRBD1. The CDR3 has 17 amino acids. Germline CDR1 and CDR2: SEHNR and FQNEAQ (reference sequence). The trim removed 4 bases at V and 3 bases at J, leaving 12 bases unmatched. The CDR3 is CASSSIPGTEVGNTIYF. CDR3 DNA sequence: TGTGCCAGCAGCTCAATACCAGGGACAGAAGTTGGAAACACCATATATTTT.